The text below deals with one T cell receptor (beta chain). The antigen it binds to is not known. Per-base quality was not reported, and no clone a single base away is much larger than it. This sample was taken from a study of metastatic and nonmetastatic thyroid tumors (dated by TCRdb to 2020 to 2021). Describing the broader study: For patients with malignant and with benign thyroid disease, the researchers compared repertoires between peripheral blood samples and tumor or nodule tissue samples.

Libraries were prepared through PCR. Sequencing used an Illumina HiSeq 4000. High-throughput sequencing was used to profile the TCR beta-chain CDR3 region of each patient. Under the source paper's analysis protocol: A classifier to discriminate distant-metastatic papillary thyroid cancer patients was built from CDR3 differences across clinicopathological groups. To measure repertoire diversity the researchers used the Shannon index, while the Morisita-Horn index served to gauge how similar the tumor and blood repertoires were. TCRdb reanalyzed the raw reads on its own, using fastp at Q25 for trimming and MiXCR for clone calling, and kept in-frame beta chains. The V and J calls, along with clone size, are taken from TCRdb and not from the paper's own processing. The sample records over 45,000 clones, around 20% of which are singletons. Together, the top ten hold approximately 3.8% of the sample. The CDR3, from cysteine to phenylalanine, totals 12 residues. This entry keeps only the CDR3 DNA: 36 bases, framed from base 1. V is pruned by 5 bases and J by 10 bases, leaving 10 bases of the junction without a gene match. CDR1 DFQATT and CDR2 SNEGSKA were looked up in the germline V gene (reference sequence).

No treatment had been received by any patient before thyroid surgery. Using T-cell receptor beta sequencing, the study looked back at clinical samples from patients collected from about 2011 to 2018. The paper's findings and limits, for the study overall: TCR beta diversity was reported as significantly higher in malignant tumors than in benign nodules, in both blood and tumor samples.

This sequence uses TRBV20-1 and TRBJ2-7, with 8 junctional bases fitting TRBD1. This clonotype was sampled from a male donor with papillary thyroid cancer or a benign thyroid nodule (not recorded which). Some clones in this sample may be carry-over from other donors' samples. The sample consisted of blood. The CDR3 region has the sequence CSASGQGLYQYF. The DNA sequence is as follows: TGCAGTGCTTCAGGACAGGGACTCTATCAGTACTTC.